A single T cell receptor beta chain is shown here with its context. The antigen is unknown. The data belong to a study of shared clonotypes between healthy human individuals. Study summary: Per-donor plates numbered three CD4 naive, three CD4 memory, two CD8 naive and one CD8 memory. Findings and limits, study-wide: Four donors shared about 4.5% of their naive CD4 clonotypes. Richness estimates generally favored naive over memory subsets.

TCRdb's table, derived via immunoSEQ multiplex PCR, lists solely in-frame clones and lacks some. The table includes millions of clones, just over 90% detected once. Trimming took 0 bases from V and 2 from J, leaving 8 bases between them. CDR1 is SGDLS, CDR2 YYNGEE, per germline. The CDR3 is 15 amino acids. Nashville, Tennessee was home to all donors, who were Caucasian adults. The clonotype comes from a man between 18 and 29 years old in good health. Some clones in this sample may be carry-over from other donors' samples. The rearrangement uses TRBV9 and TRBJ2-2, with D maybe TRBD1 (5 bases). Sequenced material: naive CD4+ T cells from PBMCs. The subset here: CD45RA+ positively selected. CDR3 loop: CASSVAGQNTGELFF. The CDR3 DNA reads as TGTGCCAGCAGCGTAGCCGGACAAAACACCGGGGAGCTGTTTTTT.